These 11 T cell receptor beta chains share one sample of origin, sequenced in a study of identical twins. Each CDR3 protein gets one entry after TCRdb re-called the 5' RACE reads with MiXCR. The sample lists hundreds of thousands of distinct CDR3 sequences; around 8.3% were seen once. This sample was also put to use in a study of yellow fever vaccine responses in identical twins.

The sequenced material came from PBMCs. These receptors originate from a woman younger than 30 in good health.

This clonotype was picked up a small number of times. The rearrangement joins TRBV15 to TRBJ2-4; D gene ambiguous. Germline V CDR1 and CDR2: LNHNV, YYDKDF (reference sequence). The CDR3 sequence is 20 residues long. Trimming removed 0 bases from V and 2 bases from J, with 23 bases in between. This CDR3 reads CATSRDMLGTAVAPKNIQYF. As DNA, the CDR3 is TGTGCCACCAGCAGAGATATGTTGGGCACCGCAGTGGCTCCCAAAAACATTCAGTACTTC.

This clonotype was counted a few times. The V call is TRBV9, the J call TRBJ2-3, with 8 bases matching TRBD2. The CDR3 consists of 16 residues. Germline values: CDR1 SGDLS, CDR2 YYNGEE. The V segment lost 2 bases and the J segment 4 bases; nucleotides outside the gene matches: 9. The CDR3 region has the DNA TGTGCCAGCAGCGTGGAAATAGCGGGACTCGCAGATACGCAGTATTTT. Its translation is CASSVEIAGLADTQYF.

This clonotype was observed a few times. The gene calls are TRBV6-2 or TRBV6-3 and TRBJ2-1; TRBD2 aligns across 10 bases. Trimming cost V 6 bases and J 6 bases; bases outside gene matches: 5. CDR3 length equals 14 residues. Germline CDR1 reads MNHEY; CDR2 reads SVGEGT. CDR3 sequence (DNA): TGTGCCAGCAGAAAGGTAGCGGGGGGCAATGAGCAGTTCTTC. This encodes CASRKVAGGNEQFF.

CDR3 nucleotide sequence: TGTGCCAGTAGTATTCTCGGACAGAGAAGCACAGATACGCAGTATTTT. Protein product: CASSILGQRSTDTQYF. The chain joins TRBV19 to TRBJ2-3; a weak D match, TRBD1 (6 bases). Germline V gives CDR1 LNHDA, CDR2 SQIVND (reference sequence). V dropped 3 bases and J dropped 0 bases, with 13 bases sitting between them. CDR3 length: 16 amino acids.

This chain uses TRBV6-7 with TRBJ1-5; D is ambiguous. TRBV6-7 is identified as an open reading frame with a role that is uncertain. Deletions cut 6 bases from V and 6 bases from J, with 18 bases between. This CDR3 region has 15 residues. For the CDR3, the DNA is TGTGCCAGCAGGATGAGGGTCGGCAGTGGTCAGCCCCAGCATTTT. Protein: CASRMRVGSGQPQHF.

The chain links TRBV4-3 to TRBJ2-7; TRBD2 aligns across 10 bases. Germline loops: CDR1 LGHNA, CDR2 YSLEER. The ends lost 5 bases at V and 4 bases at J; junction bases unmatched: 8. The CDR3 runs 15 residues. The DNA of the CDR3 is TGCGCCAGCAGCGAGGGGACTAGCGTGGAGTACGAGCAGTACTTC. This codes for CASSEGTSVEYEQYF.

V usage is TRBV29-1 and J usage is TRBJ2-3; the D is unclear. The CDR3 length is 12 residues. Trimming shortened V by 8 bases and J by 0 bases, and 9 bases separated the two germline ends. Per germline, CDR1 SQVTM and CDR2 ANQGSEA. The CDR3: CSLRRSTDTQYF. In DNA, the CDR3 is TGCAGCCTTCGTAGGAGCACAGATACGCAGTATTTT.

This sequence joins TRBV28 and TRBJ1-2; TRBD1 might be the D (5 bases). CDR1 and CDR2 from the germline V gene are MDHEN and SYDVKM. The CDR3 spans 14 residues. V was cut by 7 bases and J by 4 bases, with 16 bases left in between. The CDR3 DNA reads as TGTGCCAGCACCTTAAAGACAGTCAGCTATGGCTACACCTTC. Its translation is CASTLKTVSYGYTF.

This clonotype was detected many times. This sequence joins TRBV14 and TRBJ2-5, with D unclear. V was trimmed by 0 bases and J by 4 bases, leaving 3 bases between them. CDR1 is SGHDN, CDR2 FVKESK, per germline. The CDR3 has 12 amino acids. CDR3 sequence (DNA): TGTGCCAGCAGCCAAGATATAGAGACCCAGTACTTC. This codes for CASSQDIETQYF.

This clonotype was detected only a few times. The CDR3 protein is CSAREYAESAYEQYF. CDR3 nucleotide sequence: TGCAGTGCTAGAGAATACGCCGAATCGGCCTACGAGCAGTACTTC. The chain is built from TRBV20-1 and TRBJ2-7; the D is unclear. CDR1 and CDR2 (germline): DFQATT, SNEGSKA (reference sequence). This CDR3 has 15 amino acids. Trimming shortened V by 0 bases and J by 2 bases, and 14 bases separated the two germline ends.

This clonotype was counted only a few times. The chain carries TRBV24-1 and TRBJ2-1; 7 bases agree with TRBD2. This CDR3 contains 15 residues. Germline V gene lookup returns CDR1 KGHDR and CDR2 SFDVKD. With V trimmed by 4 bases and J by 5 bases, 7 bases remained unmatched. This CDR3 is CATSDYGTTNNEQFF. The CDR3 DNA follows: TGTGCCACCAGTGACTACGGGACTACCAACAATGAGCAGTTCTTC.